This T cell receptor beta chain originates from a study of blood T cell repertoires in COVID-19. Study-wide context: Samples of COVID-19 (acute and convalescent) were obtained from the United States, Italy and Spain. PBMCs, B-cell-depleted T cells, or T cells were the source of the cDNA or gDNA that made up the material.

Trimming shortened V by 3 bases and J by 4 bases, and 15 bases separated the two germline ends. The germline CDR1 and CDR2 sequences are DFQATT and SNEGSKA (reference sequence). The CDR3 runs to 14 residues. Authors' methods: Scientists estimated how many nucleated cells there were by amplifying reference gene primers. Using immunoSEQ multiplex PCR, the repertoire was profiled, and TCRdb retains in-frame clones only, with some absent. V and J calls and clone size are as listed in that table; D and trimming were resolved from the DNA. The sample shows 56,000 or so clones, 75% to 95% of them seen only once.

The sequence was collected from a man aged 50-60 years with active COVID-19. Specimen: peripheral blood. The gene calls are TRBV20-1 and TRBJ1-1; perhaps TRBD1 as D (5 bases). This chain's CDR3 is CSASYVSGGTEAFF. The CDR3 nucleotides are TGCAGTGCTAGTTACGTATCCGGGGGCACTGAAGCTTTCTTT.